What follows are 4 T cell receptor beta chains derived from one specimen sequenced in a study of blood T cell repertoires in COVID-19. Assay: immunoSEQ multiplex PCR; the TCRdb copy retains only in-frame clones and omits some. The sample consists of some 300,000 clones, more than 75% of them appearing once. The sequenced material came from PBMCs or T cells enriched from blood (not recorded which). The receptors were sampled from a woman aged 55-69 years in a cohort exposed to, infected with or recovered from COVID-19 (not recorded which).

DNA of the CDR3: TGTGCCAGCGGGGGGGAGGTTGGCGAGCAGTACTTC. Its translation: CASGGEVGEQYF. The rearrangement links TRBV12-3 or TRBV12-4 to TRBJ2-7, with 7 nucleotides matching TRBD2. V lost 8 bases to trimming and J lost 6 bases; unmatched junction nucleotides: 7. The CDR3 spans 12 residues.

The J gene is TRBJ1-3, the V gene TRBV5-1; D is perhaps TRBD1 (5 bases). Germline CDR1 SGHRS, CDR2 YFSETQ. This CDR3 region has 14 residues. The germline V and J ends were trimmed by 3 bases and 1 base, with 8 bases remaining between them. The CDR3 loop reads CASSSTESGNTIYF. The CDR3, as DNA: TGCGCCAGCAGCTCGACAGAATCTGGAAACACCATATATTTT.

The chain has TRBV5-4 and TRBJ1-2; tentative D call: TRBD1 (6 bases). The CDR3 contains 14 residues. V was clipped by 0 bases and J by 2 bases, with 8 bases between them. The germline gives CDR1 SGHNT, CDR2 YYREEE (reference sequence). The CDR3 sequence is CASSLADRNYGYTF. As DNA, the CDR3 is TGTGCCAGCAGCTTGGCCGACAGGAACTATGGCTACACCTTC. Drawing the rest from reference TRBV5-4 and TRBJ1-2, the complete variable domain is ETGVTQSPTHLIKTRGQQVTLRCSSQSGHNTVSWYQQALGQGPQFIFQYYREEENGRGNFPPRFSGLQFPNYSSELNVNALELDDSALYLCASSLADRNYGYTFGSGTRLTVV.

The rearrangement uses TRBV5-1 and TRBJ1-6; 7 positions agree with TRBD1. Germline V gene sequence: CDR1 SGHRS, CDR2 YFSETQ. This CDR3 is 14 amino acids long. V dropped 7 bases and J dropped 10; count of bases not matched to a gene: 11. CDR3 amino acids: CASGPDRETSPLHF. Written as DNA, the CDR3 is TGCGCCAGCGGACCCGACAGGGAGACGTCACCCCTCCACTTT.